This T cell receptor (beta chain) was sequenced during a study of T cells in Graves' hyperthyroidism and ophthalmopathy. There were TCR beta CDR3 regions amplified from RNA transcripts. The TCR CDR3 first-round RT-PCR relied on the HTBI primer set. TCRdb re-called the multiplex PCR reads with MiXCR, one entry per CDR3 protein. Here the sample spans roughly 98,000 distinct CDR3 sequences, approximately 40% being singletons. This clonotype is a singleton in its sample. Its antigen is still unknown. Germline values: CDR1 SGDLS, CDR2 YYNGEE. Trimming at V came to 3 bases and at J to 7 bases, leaving 6 bases not matched to a gene. The CDR3 covers 14 residues. General study results and limits: Prediction of ophthalmopathy progression came a median approximately 6.6 months pre-onset. Ophthalmopathy could be told apart from stable hyperthyroidism with a 13 V-J model.

The sequencing input was peripheral blood or thyroid tissue (not recorded which). The chain uses TRBV9 and TRBJ2-5; 10 bases agree with TRBD1. The sequence came from a woman under 40 with Graves' hyperthyroidism. Here the CDR3 DNA reads TGTGCCAGCAGCGGGGACAGGGGTTACCGGACCCAGTACTTC. Translating it yields CASSGDRGYRTQYF. Supplemented by reference TRBV9 and TRBJ2-5, the full variable domain reads DSGVTQTPKHLITATGQRVTLRCSPRSGDLSVYWYQQSLDQGLQFLIQYYNGEERAKGNILERFSAQQFPDLHSELNLSSLELGDSALYFCASSGDRGYRTQYFGPGTRLLVL.